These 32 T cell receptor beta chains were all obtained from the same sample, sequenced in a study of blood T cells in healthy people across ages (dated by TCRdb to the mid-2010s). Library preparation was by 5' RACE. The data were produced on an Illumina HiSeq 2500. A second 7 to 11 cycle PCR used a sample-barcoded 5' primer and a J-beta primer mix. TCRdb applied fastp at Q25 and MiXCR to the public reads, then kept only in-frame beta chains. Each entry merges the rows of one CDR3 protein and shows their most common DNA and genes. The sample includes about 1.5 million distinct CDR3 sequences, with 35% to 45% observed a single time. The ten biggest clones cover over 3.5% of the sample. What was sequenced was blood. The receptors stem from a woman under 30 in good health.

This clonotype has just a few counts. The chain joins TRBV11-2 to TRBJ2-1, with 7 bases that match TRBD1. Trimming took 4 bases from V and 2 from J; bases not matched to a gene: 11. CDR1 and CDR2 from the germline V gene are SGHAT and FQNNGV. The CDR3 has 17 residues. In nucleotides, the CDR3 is TGTGCCAGCAGCTCAACAAGGGGGCTGAATACCTACAATGAGCAGTTCTTC. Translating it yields CASSSTRGLNTYNEQFF.

In DNA form, the CDR3 reads TGTGCCAGCAGTGCATGGACAGTGTACAATGAGCAGTTCTTC. Its translation is CASSAWTVYNEQFF. J is TRBJ2-1 and V is TRBV6-2 or TRBV6-3, with D maybe TRBD1 (6 bases). Germline-derived CDR1 and CDR2 are MNHEY and SVGEGT. Between the trimmed V and J ends, which lost 5 bases and 4 bases, there was a span of 12 bases. The CDR3 contains 14 residues.

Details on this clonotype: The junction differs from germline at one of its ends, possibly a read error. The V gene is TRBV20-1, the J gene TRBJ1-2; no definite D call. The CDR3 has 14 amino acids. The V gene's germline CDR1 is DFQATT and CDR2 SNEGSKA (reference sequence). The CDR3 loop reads CSTRPLAPFSRYTF. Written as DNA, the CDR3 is TGCAGTACTAGACCCCTGGCACCCTTTTCTCGCTACACCTTC.

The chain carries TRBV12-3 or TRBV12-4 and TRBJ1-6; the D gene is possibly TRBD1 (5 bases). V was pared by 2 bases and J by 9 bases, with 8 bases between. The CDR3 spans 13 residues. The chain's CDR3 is CASSLLGVSPLHF. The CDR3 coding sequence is TGTGCCAGCAGTTTATTAGGGGTTTCACCCCTCCACTTT.

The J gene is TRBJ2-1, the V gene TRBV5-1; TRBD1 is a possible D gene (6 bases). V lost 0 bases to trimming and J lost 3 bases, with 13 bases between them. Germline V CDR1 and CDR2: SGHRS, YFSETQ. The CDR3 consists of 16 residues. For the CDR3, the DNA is TGCGCCAGCAGCTTGGTAGGGGGTCTGGGCTACAATGAGCAGTTCTTC. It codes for CASSLVGGLGYNEQFF.

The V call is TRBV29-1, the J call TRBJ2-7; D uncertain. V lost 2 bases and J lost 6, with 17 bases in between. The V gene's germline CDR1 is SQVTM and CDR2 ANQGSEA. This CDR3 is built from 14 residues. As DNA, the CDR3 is TGCAGCGTTGAAAGGCATGGAAGCAGGTGCGAGCAGTACTTC. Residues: CSVERHGSRCEQYF.

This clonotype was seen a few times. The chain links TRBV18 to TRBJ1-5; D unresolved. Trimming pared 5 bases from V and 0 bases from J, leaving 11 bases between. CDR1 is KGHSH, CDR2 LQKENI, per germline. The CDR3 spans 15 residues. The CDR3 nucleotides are TGTGCCAGCTCAAAGGACGGGGATAGCAATCAGCCCCAGCATTTT. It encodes CASSKDGDSNQPQHF.

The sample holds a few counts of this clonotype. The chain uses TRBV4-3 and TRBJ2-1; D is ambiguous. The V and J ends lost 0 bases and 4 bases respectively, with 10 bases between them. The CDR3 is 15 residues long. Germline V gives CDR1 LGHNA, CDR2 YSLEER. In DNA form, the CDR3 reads TGCGCCAGCAGCCAAGATAAGTGGCCGTACAATGAGCAGTTCTTC. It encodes CASSQDKWPYNEQFF.

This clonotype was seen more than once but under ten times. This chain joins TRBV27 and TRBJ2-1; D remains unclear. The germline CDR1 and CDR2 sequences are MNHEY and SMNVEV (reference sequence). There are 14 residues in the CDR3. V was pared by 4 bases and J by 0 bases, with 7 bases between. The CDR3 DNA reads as TGTGCCAGCAGTTCAGAGCTCTCCTACAATGAGCAGTTCTTC. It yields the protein CASSSELSYNEQFF.

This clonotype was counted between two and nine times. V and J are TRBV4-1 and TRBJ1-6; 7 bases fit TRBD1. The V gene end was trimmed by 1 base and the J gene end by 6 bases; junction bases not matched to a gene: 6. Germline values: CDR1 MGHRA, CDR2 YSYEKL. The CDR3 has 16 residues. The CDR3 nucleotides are TGCGCCAGCAGCCAAGTGGCAGGGGGAACTAATTCACCCCTCCACTTT. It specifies CASSQVAGGTNSPLHF.

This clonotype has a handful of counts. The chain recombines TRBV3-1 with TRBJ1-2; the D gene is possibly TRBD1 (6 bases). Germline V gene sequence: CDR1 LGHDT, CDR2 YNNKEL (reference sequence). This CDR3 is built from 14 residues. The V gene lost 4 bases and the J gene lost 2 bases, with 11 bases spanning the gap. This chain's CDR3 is CASSRKGGNYGYTF. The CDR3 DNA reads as TGTGCCAGCAGCCGAAAGGGGGGGAACTATGGCTACACCTTC.

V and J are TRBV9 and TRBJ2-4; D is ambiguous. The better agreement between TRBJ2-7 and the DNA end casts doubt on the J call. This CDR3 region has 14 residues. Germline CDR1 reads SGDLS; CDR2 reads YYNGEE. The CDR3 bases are TGTGCCAGCAGCGTAGCTCCCGCGAAGGACGAGCAGTACTTC. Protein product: CASSVAPAKDEQYF.

The CDR3 DNA is TGTGCCAGCGCACTTCTGGCGGGCAATGAGCAGTTCTTC. The encoded protein is CASALLAGNEQFF. This rearrangement joins TRBV18 to TRBJ2-1; possible D gene TRBD2, 5 bases. CDR1 KGHSH and CDR2 LQKENI come from the germline V gene. This CDR3 comprises 13 residues. V lost 8 bases and J lost 6, with 14 bases in between.

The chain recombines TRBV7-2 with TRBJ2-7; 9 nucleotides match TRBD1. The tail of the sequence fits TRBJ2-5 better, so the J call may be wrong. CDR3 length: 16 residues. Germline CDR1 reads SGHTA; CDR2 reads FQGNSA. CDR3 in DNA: TGTGCCAGCAGCACCCACAGGGGGCGGGTGGAAGAGACCCAGTACTTC. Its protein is CASSTHRGRVEETQYF.

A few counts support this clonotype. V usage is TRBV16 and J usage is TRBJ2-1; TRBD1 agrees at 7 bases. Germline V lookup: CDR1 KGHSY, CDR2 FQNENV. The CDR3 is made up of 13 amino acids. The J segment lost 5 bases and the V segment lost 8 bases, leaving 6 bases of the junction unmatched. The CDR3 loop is CASGTEYHNEQFF. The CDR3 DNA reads TGTGCCAGCGGGACAGAGTATCACAATGAGCAGTTCTTC. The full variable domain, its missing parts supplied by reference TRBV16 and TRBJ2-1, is GEEVAQTPKHLVRGEGQKAKLYCAPIKGHSYVFWYQQVLKNEFKFLISFQNENVFDETGMPKERFSAKCLPNSPCSLEIQATKLEDSAVYFCASGTEYHNEQFFGPGTRLTVL.

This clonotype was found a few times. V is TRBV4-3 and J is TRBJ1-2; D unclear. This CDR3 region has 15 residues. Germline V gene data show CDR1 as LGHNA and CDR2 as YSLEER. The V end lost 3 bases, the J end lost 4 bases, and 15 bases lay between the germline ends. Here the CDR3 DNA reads TGCGCCAGCAGCCAGACCTCCGGGCCCCCCTATGGCTACACCTTC. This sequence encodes CASSQTSGPPYGYTF.

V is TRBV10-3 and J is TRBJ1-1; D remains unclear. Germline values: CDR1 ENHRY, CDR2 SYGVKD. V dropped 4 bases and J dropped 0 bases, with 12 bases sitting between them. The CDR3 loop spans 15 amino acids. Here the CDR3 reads CAISGRKGLNTEAFF. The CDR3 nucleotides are TGTGCCATCAGTGGAAGGAAGGGCTTGAACACTGAAGCTTTCTTT.

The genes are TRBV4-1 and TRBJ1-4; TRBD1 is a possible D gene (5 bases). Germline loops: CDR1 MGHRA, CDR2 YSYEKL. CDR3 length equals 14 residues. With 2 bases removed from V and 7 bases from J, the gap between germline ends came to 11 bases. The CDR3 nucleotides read TGCGCCAGCAGCCAACAGGGCGGGAGTGAAAAACTGTTTTTT. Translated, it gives CASSQQGGSEKLFF.

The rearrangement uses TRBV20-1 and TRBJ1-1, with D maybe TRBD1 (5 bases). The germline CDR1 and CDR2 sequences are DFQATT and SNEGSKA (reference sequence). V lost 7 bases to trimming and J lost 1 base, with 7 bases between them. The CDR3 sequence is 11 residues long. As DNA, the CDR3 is TGCAGTGAAACAGGGAACACTGAAGCTTTCTTT. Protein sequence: CSETGNTEAFF.

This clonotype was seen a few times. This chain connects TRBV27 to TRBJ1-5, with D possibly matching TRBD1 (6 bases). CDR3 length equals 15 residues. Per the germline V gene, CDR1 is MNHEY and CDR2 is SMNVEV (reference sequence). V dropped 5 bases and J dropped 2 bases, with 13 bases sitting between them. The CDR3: CASSPGEMGNQPQHF. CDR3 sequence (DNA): TGTGCCAGCAGTCCAGGGGAAATGGGCAATCAGCCCCAGCATTTT.

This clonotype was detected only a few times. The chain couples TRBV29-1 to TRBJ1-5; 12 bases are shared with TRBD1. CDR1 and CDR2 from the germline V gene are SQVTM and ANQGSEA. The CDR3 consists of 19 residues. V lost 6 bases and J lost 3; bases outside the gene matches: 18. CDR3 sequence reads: CSVLLRAGGTGGLNQPQHF. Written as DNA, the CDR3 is TGCAGCGTCCTACTTAGGGCGGGGGGGACAGGGGGCCTCAATCAGCCCCAGCATTTT.

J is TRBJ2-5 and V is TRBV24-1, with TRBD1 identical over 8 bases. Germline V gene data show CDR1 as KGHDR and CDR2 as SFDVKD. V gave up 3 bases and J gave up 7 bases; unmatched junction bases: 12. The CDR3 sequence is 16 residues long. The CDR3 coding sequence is TGTGCCACCAGTGATGGCGCCGGACAGGGTGTCGGGACCCAGTACTTC. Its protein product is CATSDGAGQGVGTQYF.

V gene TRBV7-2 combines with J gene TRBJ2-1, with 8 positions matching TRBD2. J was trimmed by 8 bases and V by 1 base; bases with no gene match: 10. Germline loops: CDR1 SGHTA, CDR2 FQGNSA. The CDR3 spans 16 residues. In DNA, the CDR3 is TGTGCCAGCAGCTTAGAAGGCCTAGCGGGCTCCGATGAGCAGTTCTTC. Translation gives CASSLEGLAGSDEQFF.

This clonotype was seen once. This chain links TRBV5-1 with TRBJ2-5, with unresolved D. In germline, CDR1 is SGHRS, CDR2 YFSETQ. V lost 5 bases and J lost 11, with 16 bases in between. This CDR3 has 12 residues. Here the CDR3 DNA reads TGCGCCAGCAGAGCTCAGTTCAATGAGCAGTACTTC. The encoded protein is CASRAQFNEQYF.

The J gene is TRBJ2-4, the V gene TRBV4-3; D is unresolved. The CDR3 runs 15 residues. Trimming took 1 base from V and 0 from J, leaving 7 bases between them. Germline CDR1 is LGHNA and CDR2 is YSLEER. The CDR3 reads CASSQVSGAKNIQYF. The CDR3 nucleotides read TGCGCCAGCAGCCAAGTGAGTGGAGCCAAAAACATTCAGTACTTC.

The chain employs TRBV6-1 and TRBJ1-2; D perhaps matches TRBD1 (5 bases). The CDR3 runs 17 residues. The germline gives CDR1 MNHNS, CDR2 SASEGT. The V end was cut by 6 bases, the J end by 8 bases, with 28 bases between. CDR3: CASSRTTGAVQLKGYTF. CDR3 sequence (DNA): TGTGCCAGCAGCCGAACTACTGGGGCGGTCCAACTTAAAGGCTACACCTTC.

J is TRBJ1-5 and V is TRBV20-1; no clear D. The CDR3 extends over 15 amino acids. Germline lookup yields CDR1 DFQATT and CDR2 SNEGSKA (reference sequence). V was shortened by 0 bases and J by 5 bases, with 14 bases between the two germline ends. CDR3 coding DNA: TGCAGTGCTAGAGATGGGATTTTTGGGGATCAGCCCCAGCATTTT. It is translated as CSARDGIFGDQPQHF.

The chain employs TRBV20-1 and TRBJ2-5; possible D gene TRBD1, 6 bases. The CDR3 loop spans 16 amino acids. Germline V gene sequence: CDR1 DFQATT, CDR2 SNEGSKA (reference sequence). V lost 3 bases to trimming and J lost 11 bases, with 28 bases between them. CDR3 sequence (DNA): TGCAGTGCTAGGAGGGCCCGACAGGTAGCCGGGAATGAGCAGTACTTC. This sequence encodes CSARRARQVAGNEQYF.

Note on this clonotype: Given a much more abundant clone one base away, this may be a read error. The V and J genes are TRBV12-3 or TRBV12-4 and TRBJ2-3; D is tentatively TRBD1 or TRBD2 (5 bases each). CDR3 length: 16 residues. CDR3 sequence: CACSPRDGPPTDTQYF. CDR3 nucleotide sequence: TGTGCCTGCAGTCCCCGGGACGGGCCCCCCACAGATACGCAGTATTTT.

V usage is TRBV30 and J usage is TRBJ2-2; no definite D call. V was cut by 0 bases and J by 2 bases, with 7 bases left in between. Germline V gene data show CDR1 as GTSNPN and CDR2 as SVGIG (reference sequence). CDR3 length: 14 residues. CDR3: CAWSVHGNTGELFF. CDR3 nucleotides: TGTGCCTGGAGTGTACACGGAAACACCGGGGAGCTGTTTTTT.

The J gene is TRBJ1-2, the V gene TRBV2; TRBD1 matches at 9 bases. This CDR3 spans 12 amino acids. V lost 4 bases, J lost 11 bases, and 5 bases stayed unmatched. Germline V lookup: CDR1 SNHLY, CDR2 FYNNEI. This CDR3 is CASSGDRAGYTF. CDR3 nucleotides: TGTGCCAGCAGTGGGGACAGGGCGGGGTACACCTTC.

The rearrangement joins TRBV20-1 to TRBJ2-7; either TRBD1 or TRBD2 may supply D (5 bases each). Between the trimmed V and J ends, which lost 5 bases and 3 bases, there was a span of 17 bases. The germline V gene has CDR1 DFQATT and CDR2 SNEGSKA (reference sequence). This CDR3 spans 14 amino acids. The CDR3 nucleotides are TGCAGTGCTCACCGGGAAGACAGCCACTACGAGCAGTACTTC. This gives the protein CSAHREDSHYEQYF.